This T cell receptor beta chain was retrieved from a study of blood T cells in healthy people across ages. Details on this clonotype: Antigen unknown.

The use of a sample-barcoded 5' primer and a J-beta primer mix characterized a second PCR of 7 to 11 cycles. TCRdb re-called the 5' RACE reads through MiXCR, storing one row per CDR3 protein. The sample contains fewer than 700,000 distinct CDR3 sequences, around two fifths of which appear only once. Trimming pared 3 bases from V and 4 bases from J, leaving 16 bases between. This CDR3 comprises 15 residues. Germline values: CDR1 MDHEN, CDR2 SYDVKM. Regarding the study as a whole: CMV status of donors was not determined, possibly confounding expanded clonotype changes. Greater diversity and more naive CD4+ cells were seen in long-lived donors than in aged donors. With naive T cell percentage, TCR beta diversity showed a strong correlation.

This chain connects TRBV28 to TRBJ2-7; the D gene could be TRBD1 or TRBD2 (5 bases each). The receptor comes from a man older than 75 in good health. The sequenced material came from blood. The CDR3 reads CASSFVGTPPYEQYF. In nucleotides, the CDR3 is TGTGCCAGCAGTTTTGTAGGGACGCCGCCTTACGAGCAGTACTTC.